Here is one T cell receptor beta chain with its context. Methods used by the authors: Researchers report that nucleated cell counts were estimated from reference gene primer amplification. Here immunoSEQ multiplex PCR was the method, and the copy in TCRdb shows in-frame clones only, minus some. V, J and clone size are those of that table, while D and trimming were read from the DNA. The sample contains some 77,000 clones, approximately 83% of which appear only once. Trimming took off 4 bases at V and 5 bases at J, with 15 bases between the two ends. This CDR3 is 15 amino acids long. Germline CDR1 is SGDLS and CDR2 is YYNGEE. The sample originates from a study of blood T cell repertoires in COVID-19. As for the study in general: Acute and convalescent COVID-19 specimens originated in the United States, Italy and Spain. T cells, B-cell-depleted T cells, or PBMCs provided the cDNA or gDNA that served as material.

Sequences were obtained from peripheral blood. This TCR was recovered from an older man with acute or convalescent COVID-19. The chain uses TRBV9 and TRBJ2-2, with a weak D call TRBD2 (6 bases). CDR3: CASSPTSFKTGELFF. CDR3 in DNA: TGTGCCAGCAGCCCTACTAGCTTTAAGACCGGGGAGCTGTTTTTT.